The entry below gives a single T cell receptor beta chain sequence along with its context. What it binds is unknown. A library of TCRbeta sequences, prepared with unique molecular identifiers, was generated. TCRdb re-derived calls from the PCR reads in MiXCR, one entry per CDR3 protein. This sample has roughly 790,000 distinct CDR3 sequences, with around 17% found just once. The data stem from a study of T-cell reconstitution after alpha-beta-depleted transplantation in children. Study conclusions and caveats: Surviving recipient T cells and thymic progenitors accounted for the high day-60 TCRbeta diversity observed in some patients.

The source of this sequence is a male patient younger than 18 who had a stem cell transplant for acute lymphoblastic leukemia, so the T cells may come from the graft donor. Specimen: PBMCs, mostly from graft donor cells, collected 360 days after TCRalphabeta/CD19-depleted stem cell transplant.

In DNA form, the CDR3 reads TGCGCCAGCAGCTTAGGCATCTTCTCCTACTATGGCTACACCTTC. Translated: CASSLGIFSYYGYTF. The rearrangement joins TRBV5-1 to TRBJ1-2; D remains unclear. This CDR3 is 15 amino acids long. CDR1 and CDR2 (germline): SGHRS, YFSETQ. V was clipped by 2 bases and J by 3 bases, with 14 bases between them.